A selection of T cell receptor beta chains follows, all from one sample in a study of T cell changes during pregnancy in multiple sclerosis. Measured with immunoSEQ multiplex PCR; TCRdb has only the in-frame clones, and not every one. Of about 15,000 clones in the sample, 70% to 90% were seen once. Specimen: CD8+ T cells from peripheral blood mononuclear cells, collected in the first trimester of pregnancy. All receptors derive from a female donor with multiple sclerosis, enrolled in a pregnancy study. CDR3s include the opening cysteine and the closing phenylalanine or tryptophan. The D gene is left open where the match is weak. The listing skips clone size in some rows; elsewhere it reads once, few, many or a size class.

V	size	D	J	CDR3	DNA
TRBV30	-	-	TRBJ2-7	CAWSPGIPYEQYF	TGTGCCTGGAGTCCAGGGATTCCCTACGAGCAGTACTTC
TRBV18	-	-	TRBJ2-2	CASSPGRLNTGELFF	TGTGCCAGCTCACCAGGGAGGCTAAACACCGGGGAGCTGTTTTTT
TRBV27	-	-	TRBJ1-1	CASSLRGTLNTEAFF	TGTGCCAGCAGTTTGAGAGGGACATTGAACACTGAAGCTTTCTTT
TRBV5-5	-	-	TRBJ1-2	CASSPHLRGADYGYTF	TGTGCCAGCAGCCCACACCTTCGGGGGGCCGACTATGGCTACACCTTC
TRBV7-9	-	TRBD1	TRBJ1-4	CASSLVEGTGRSRNEKLFF	TGTGCCAGCAGCTTGGTTGAAGGGACAGGGCGATCCCGTAATGAAAAACTGTTTTTT
TRBV15	-	TRBD1	TRBJ1-3	CATSTYGQGPGGNTIYF	TGTGCCACCAGCACTTACGGACAGGGACCAGGGGGAAACACCATATATTTT
TRBV7-3	-	-	TRBJ1-1	CASSWGENTEAFF	TGTGCCAGCAGCTGGGGGGAGAACACTGAAGCTTTCTTT
TRBV5-6	once	TRBD1	TRBJ1-2	CASSLPLQDRSYGYTF	TGTGCCAGCAGCTTGCCCCTCCAGGACAGGTCATATGGCTACACCTTC
TRBV7-8	few	TRBD2	TRBJ2-3	CASSSLAGVDTQYF	TGTGCCAGCAGCAGCCTAGCGGGGGTAGATACGCAGTATTTT
TRBV9	-	TRBD2	TRBJ2-2	CASSVVASGNTGELFF	TGTGCCAGCAGCGTAGTGGCTAGCGGGAACACCGGGGAGCTGTTTTTT
TRBV5-6	-	TRBD2	TRBJ2-7	CASSSGLAVLYEQYF	TGTGCCAGCAGCTCCGGACTAGCGGTCCTCTACGAGCAGTACTTC
TRBV7-8	-	-	TRBJ1-1	CASSSTGNTEAFF	TGTGCCAGCAGCTCTACAGGGAACACTGAAGCTTTCTTT
TRBV6-4	-	-	TRBJ2-2	CASSDGEHGELFF	TGTGCCAGCAGTGACGGTGAACACGGGGAGCTGTTTTTT
TRBV27	-	-	TRBJ2-1	CASSLSGTWGSYNEQFF	TGTGCCAGCAGTTTATCCGGGACTTGGGGCTCCTACAATGAGCAGTTCTTC
TRBV6-1	-	-	TRBJ2-3	CASSEGAGGTDTQYF	TGTGCCAGCAGTGAAGGAGCCGGGGGCACAGATACGCAGTATTTT
TRBV6-1	-	-	TRBJ2-7	CASSEAWYISYEQYF	TGTGCCAGCAGTGAAGCGTGGTACATTTCCTACGAGCAGTACTTC
TRBV15	-	-	TRBJ1-1	CATSRDRGMNTEAFF	TGTGCCACCAGCAGAGATAGGGGAATGAACACTGAAGCTTTCTTT
TRBV30	once	-	TRBJ2-7	CAWSDAGGSYEQYF	TGTGCCTGGAGTGACGCCGGGGGTTCCTACGAGCAGTACTTC
TRBV7-9	-	-	TRBJ2-3	CASSFGGFTDTQYF	TGTGCCAGCAGCTTCGGGGGATTCACAGATACGCAGTATTTT
TRBV27	-	TRBD1	TRBJ2-1	CASRGTGIAYNEQFF	TGTGCCAGCAGAGGGACAGGGATAGCCTACAATGAGCAGTTCTTC
TRBV5-8	-	-	TRBJ2-7	CASSSGEYGRSYEQYF	TGTGCCAGCAGCTCTGGGGAGTATGGCAGAAGCTACGAGCAGTACTTC
TRBV9	-	-	TRBJ2-3	CASSVEGGAVDTQYF	TGTGCCAGCAGCGTAGAGGGGGGGGCAGTAGATACGCAGTATTTT
TRBV5-1	medium-sized	-	TRBJ1-5	CASSLEGDRPQHF	TGCGCCAGCAGCTTGGAAGGGGATAGGCCCCAGCATTTT
TRBV28	medium-sized	TRBD2	TRBJ2-7	CASSLLGEGREQYF	TGTGCCAGCAGTTTATTGGGGGAGGGCCGCGAGCAGTACTTC
TRBV6-1	few	TRBD1	TRBJ2-5	CASSEALRQGETQYF	TGTGCCAGCAGTGAAGCGCTAAGACAGGGGGAGACCCAGTACTTC
TRBV4-1	-	TRBD2	TRBJ2-3	CASSQELRIAGEGPDTQYF	TGCGCCAGCAGCCAAGAACTTCGGATAGCGGGAGAGGGCCCAGATACGCAGTATTTT
TRBV27	-	TRBD1	TRBJ1-6	CASSLGTGWKNSPLHF	TGTGCCAGCAGTTTGGGGACAGGGTGGAAAAATTCACCCCTCCACTTT
TRBV19	-	-	TRBJ2-2	CASSIVPGAGELFF	TGTGCCAGTAGTATAGTCCCGGGGGCCGGGGAGCTGTTTTTT
TRBV5-1	-	TRBD1	TRBJ1-1	CASSWNPGTGNRNTEAFF	TGCGCCAGCAGCTGGAACCCGGGGACAGGGAATAGGAACACTGAAGCTTTCTTT
TRBV15	-	-	TRBJ2-1	CATSRVGTKFQPHNEQFF	TGTGCCACCAGCAGGGTCGGTACTAAATTTCAACCCCACAATGAGCAGTTCTTC
TRBV28	once	-	TRBJ2-7	CASSLMGTSYEQYF	TGTGCCAGCAGTTTGATGGGGACATCCTACGAGCAGTACTTC
TRBV15	-	TRBD2	TRBJ2-3	CATSIERGGTDTQYF	TGTGCCACCAGCATTGAGCGGGGGGGCACAGATACGCAGTATTTT
TRBV5-1	-	TRBD2	TRBJ2-3	CASSWTGAGGTDTQYF	TGCGCCAGCAGCTGGACTGGGGCGGGGGGTACAGATACGCAGTATTTT
TRBV5-1	-	-	TRBJ1-2	CASSLAGFHGYTF	TGCGCCAGCAGCTTGGCAGGGTTCCATGGCTACACCTTC
TRBV5-1	-	TRBD2	TRBJ2-4	CASSWGLAGGDIQYF	TGCGCCAGCAGTTGGGGTCTGGCGGGAGGAGACATTCAGTACTTC
TRBV5-1	-	-	TRBJ2-5	CASSLYAGMFRVETQYF	TGCGCCAGCAGCTTGTATGCAGGGATGTTTAGAGTGGAGACCCAGTACTTC
TRBV25-1	-	TRBD2	TRBJ2-1	CASSEFRLAGGLDEQFF	TGTGCCAGCAGTGAATTTAGACTAGCGGGAGGGCTGGATGAGCAGTTCTTC
TRBV7-8	-	-	TRBJ2-1	CASRVRTGNIEQFF	TGTGCCAGCAGGGTAAGGACTGGCAATATTGAGCAGTTCTTC
TRBV10-3	-	-	TRBJ1-1	CAITGGGPEAFF	TGTGCCATCACGGGAGGGGGACCTGAAGCTTTCTTT
TRBV5-1	-	TRBD2	TRBJ2-2	CASSLGLAGDPGELFF	TGCGCCAGCAGCTTGGGGCTAGCGGGAGACCCCGGGGAGCTGTTTTTT
TRBV27	-	TRBD1	TRBJ2-2	CASGDRGYTGELFF	TGTGCCAGCGGGGACAGGGGGTACACCGGGGAGCTGTTTTTT
TRBV7-3	-	-	TRBJ2-7	CASSLTTGGLNEQYF	TGTGCCAGCAGCTTAACGACGGGGGGCCTGAACGAGCAGTACTTC